This TCR beta chain comes out of a study of blood T cells in healthy people across ages. General observations from the study: Diversity estimated from one million T cells was considered an underestimate.

About this clonotype: Its specificity is not known.

Then a second PCR, running about 6 to 11 cycles, was carried out with a sample-barcoded 5' primer and a J-beta primer mix. TCRdb used MiXCR to reprocess the 5' RACE reads, holding one entry per CDR3 protein. The sample has 650,000 to 1,000,000 distinct CDR3 sequences, around 50% seen once. At least 7 million PBMCs were isolated per sample. Total RNA amounts of at least 5 micrograms were extracted per sample. The CDR3 loop spans 15 amino acids. With V trimmed by 3 bases and J by 5 bases, 8 bases remained unmatched. Germline V CDR1 and CDR2: LGHDT, YNNKEL (reference sequence). This sequence was found in an elderly man in good health. The sequenced material came from blood. V usage is TRBV3-1 and J usage is TRBJ1-2; 8 bases map to TRBD1. The CDR3 loop reads CASSQSPGTGYGYTF. The CDR3 DNA is TGTGCCAGCAGCCAGTCACCGGGGACAGGATATGGCTACACCTTC.